Sequencing of this T cell receptor (beta chain) was carried out in a study of CD8 T cells in ankylosing spondylitis. Regarding the study as a whole: It was reported that disease-linked clones were significantly enriched in matched ankylosing spondylitis synovial fluid.

This clonotype was observed many times. As yet, its antigen is unknown. TCRdb analysed the 5' RACE reads with MiXCR anew, one entry per CDR3 protein. The data hold roughly 230,000 distinct CDR3 sequences, with 15% to 20% observed a single time. The CDR3 length is 17 residues. Germline lookup yields CDR1 SGHRS and CDR2 YFSETQ. With 2 bases removed from V and 0 bases from J, the gap between germline ends came to 12 bases. Sequencing was carried out using blood, either unsorted or a sorted T cell fraction (not recorded which). The rearrangement links TRBV5-1 to TRBJ2-6, with D hard to call. This clonotype originated in a male donor with ankylosing spondylitis or in good health (not recorded which). The CDR3 loop reads CASSFNRYFSGANVLTF. Here the CDR3 DNA reads TGCGCCAGCAGCTTCAACCGGTATTTCTCTGGGGCCAACGTCCTGACTTTC.